The sequence of this T cell receptor (beta chain) was determined in a study of naive and memory T cell subsets. Findings and limits, study-wide: The RNA method is potentially sensitive to activation and differentiation changes.

The junction had 7 bases not matched to a gene; V was cut back by 6 bases and J by 5 bases. Germline V gives CDR1 MDHEN, CDR2 SYDVKM. The CDR3 extends over 14 amino acids. The SP2 primer and nested alpha and beta constant region primers amplified ligated cDNA in four rounds. Reverse transcription of blood and skin TCR RNA was primed at alpha and beta constant regions. TCRdb fed the 5' RACE reads into MiXCR, producing one record per CDR3 protein. The sample has approximately 52,000 distinct CDR3 sequences; approximately 4.8% are singletons. This clonotype was observed many times. Its antigen is as yet unknown. An oligonucleotide containing a UMI was ligated to the 3' end of TCR cDNA. Unsorted total RNA, about 1 to 1000 ng, was DNase treated before reverse transcription.

The chain employs TRBV28 and TRBJ1-1; 9 positions match TRBD1. The receptor was derived from a female donor in good health. The DNA for the CDR3 is TGTGCCAGCAGCAGGGACAGGGTTACGACTGAAGCTTTCTTT. Translation gives CASSRDRVTTEAFF.